Listed here are 18 T cell receptor beta chains from one sample, sequenced in a study of T cell responses to AZD1222 COVID-19 vaccine. Here immunoSEQ multiplex PCR was the method, and the copy in TCRdb shows in-frame clones only, minus some. Among some 120,000 clones listed, 84% were seen once. The specimen comprised peripheral blood, sampled 28 days after the second AZD1222 dose. These receptors all come from an adult who received the AZD1222 COVID-19 vaccine.

The J gene is TRBJ1-4, the V gene TRBV5-1; D not resolved. Germline V gene data show CDR1 as SGHRS and CDR2 as YFSETQ. V lost 3 bases, J lost 7 bases, and 16 bases lay in between. The CDR3 runs to 15 residues. This CDR3 reads CASSSEDGGGEKLFF. CDR3 bases: TGCGCCAGCAGCTCCGAGGACGGTGGAGGTGAAAAACTGTTTTTT.

This chain uses TRBV9 with TRBJ1-1, with a possible D match to TRBD1 (5 bases). The V gene's germline CDR1 is SGDLS and CDR2 YYNGEE. Trimming took off 0 bases at V and 1 base at J, with 7 bases between the two ends. This CDR3 spans 14 amino acids. The CDR3 DNA sequence: TGTGCCAGCAGCGTAGGGGGCGAGAACACTGAAGCTTTCTTT. Its protein product is CASSVGGENTEAFF. Based on the CDR3 plus reference TRBV9 and TRBJ1-1, the full variable domain is DSGVTQTPKHLITATGQRVTLRCSPRSGDLSVYWYQQSLDQGLQFLIQYYNGEERAKGNILERFSAQQFPDLHSELNLSSLELGDSALYFCASSVGGENTEAFFGQGTRLTVV.

In DNA form, the CDR3 reads TGCGCCAGCAGCCAAGATCAGTGGGGACTAGCGGGGGAAAACACCGGGGAGCTGTTTTTT. It encodes CASSQDQWGLAGENTGELFF. The chain employs TRBV4-1 and TRBJ2-2; 14 bases are a match to TRBD2. The CDR3 is made up of 20 amino acids. Germline-derived CDR1 and CDR2 are MGHRA and YSYEKL. The junction had 8 bases not matched to a gene; V was cut back by 0 bases and J by 2 bases.

CDR3 amino acids: CASSPLAGGPSGTGELFF. The CDR3 bases are TGTGCCAGCAGCCCATTAGCGGGGGGGCCATCGGGCACCGGGGAGCTGTTTTTT. V gene TRBV7-9 combines with J gene TRBJ2-2; 11 positions match TRBD2. Germline-derived CDR1 and CDR2 are SEHNR and FQNEAQ (reference sequence). The CDR3 length is 18 residues. The V segment lost 5 bases and the J segment 4 bases; nucleotides outside the gene matches: 12.

V is TRBV5-5 and J is TRBJ2-7; 9 bases are shared with TRBD2. This CDR3 has 14 amino acids. Germline CDR1 reads SGHKS; CDR2 reads YYEKEE (reference sequence). J lost 3 bases, V lost 4 bases, and 5 bases had no gene match. CDR3 sequence (DNA): TGTGCCAGCAGCCCCAGCGGGGGGAACTACGAGCAGTACTTC. Protein: CASSPSGGNYEQYF. The full variable domain, in which reference TRBV5-5 and TRBJ2-7 provide the parts outside the CDR3, is DAGVTQSPTHLIKTRGQQVTLRCSPISGHKSVSWYQQVLGQGPQFIFQYYEKEERGRGNFPDRFSARQFPNYSSELNVNALLLGDSALYLCASSPSGGNYEQYFGPGTRLTVT.

This chain joins TRBV15 and TRBJ1-2, with 7 bases identical to TRBD1. CDR3 length equals 14 residues. V gave up 1 base and J gave up 7 bases; unmatched junction bases: 6. Germline V lookup: CDR1 LNHNV, CDR2 YYDKDF (reference sequence). As DNA, the CDR3 is TGTGCCACCAGCAGAGCAACAGGGGTTCCTGGCTACACCTTC. It translates to CATSRATGVPGYTF.

The chain recombines TRBV27 with TRBJ1-3; D is ambiguous. The V and J ends lost 10 bases and 3 bases respectively, with 13 bases between them. Germline CDR1 MNHEY, CDR2 SMNVEV (reference sequence). The CDR3 loop spans 13 amino acids. The CDR3 sequence: CATSILRGNTIYF. CDR3 nucleotides: TGTGCCACCTCAATTCTACGTGGAAACACCATATATTTT.

The chain combines TRBV6-5 with TRBJ1-5; possible D gene TRBD1, 5 bases. V lost 7 bases, J lost 6 bases, and 16 bases lay in between. This CDR3 has 14 amino acids. CDR1 is MNHEY, CDR2 SVGAGI, per germline. CDR3 region: CASNIDGTGQPQHF. CDR3 sequence (DNA): TGTGCCAGCAATATAGACGGTACAGGTCAGCCCCAGCATTTT.

The chain combines TRBV3-1 (or the pseudogene TRBV3-2) with TRBJ2-5, with unresolved D. The CDR3 length is 12 residues. Germline lookup yields CDR1 LGHDT and CDR2 YNNKEL (reference sequence). The V end lost 1 base, the J end lost 5 bases, and 5 bases lay between the germline ends. The CDR3: CASSQGFETQYF. As DNA, the CDR3 is TGTGCCAGCAGCCAAGGTTTTGAGACCCAGTACTTC.

This chain uses TRBV3-1 (or the pseudogene TRBV3-2) with TRBJ1-1; D may be TRBD1 (6 bases). With 5 bases removed from V and 7 bases from J, the gap between germline ends came to 11 bases. The CDR3 spans 12 residues. In germline, CDR1 is LGHDT, CDR2 YNNKEL (reference sequence). The CDR3 loop reads CASSIIRGEAFF. The CDR3 region has the DNA TGTGCCAGCAGCATTATCAGGGGTGAAGCTTTCTTT.

This chain uses TRBV12-3 or TRBV12-4 with TRBJ1-2; TRBD1 is a possible D gene (5 bases). The CDR3 totals 12 residues. The V and J ends lost 3 bases and 7 bases respectively, with 9 bases between them. DNA of the CDR3: TGTGCCAGCAGTTTTAAGGGGTCTGGCTACACCTTC. Translation: CASSFKGSGYTF.

The V gene is TRBV28, the J gene TRBJ1-1; D unclear. With 7 bases removed from V and 6 bases from J, the gap between germline ends came to 18 bases. The V gene's germline CDR1 is MDHEN and CDR2 SYDVKM. The CDR3 is made up of 14 amino acids. CDR3 region: CASTPSNSYPEAFF. As DNA, the CDR3 is TGTGCCAGCACCCCCTCCAACTCTTACCCTGAAGCTTTCTTT.

This clone was recorded only once. This chain links TRBV9 with TRBJ2-1; D gene ambiguous. The germline V gene encodes CDR1 SGDLS and CDR2 YYNGEE. This CDR3 spans 11 amino acids. Deletions cut 0 bases from V and 9 bases from J, with 4 bases between. The CDR3 DNA is TGTGCCAGCAGCGTAGCCGTTGAGCAGTTCTTC. It yields the protein CASSVAVEQFF. The full variable domain, in which reference TRBV9 and TRBJ2-1 provide the parts outside the CDR3, is DSGVTQTPKHLITATGQRVTLRCSPRSGDLSVYWYQQSLDQGLQFLIQYYNGEERAKGNILERFSAQQFPDLHSELNLSSLELGDSALYFCASSVAVEQFFGPGTRLTVL.

The chain links TRBV11-2 to TRBJ1-3, with a tentative D call TRBD1 (5 bases). The V end lost 4 bases, the J end lost 4 bases, and 14 bases lay between the germline ends. Germline lookup yields CDR1 SGHAT and CDR2 FQNNGV. The CDR3 sequence is 15 residues long. The CDR3 loop reads CASSSTRDGGNTIYF. CDR3 in DNA: TGTGCCAGCAGCTCCACCAGGGACGGGGGAAACACCATATATTTT.

This chain links TRBV5-1 with TRBJ2-2; 8 bases are a match to TRBD1. The J segment lost 0 bases and the V segment lost 9 bases, leaving 4 bases of the junction unmatched. This CDR3 contains 14 residues. The germline V gene encodes CDR1 SGHRS and CDR2 YFSETQ. The CDR3 reads CATGTGPNTGELFF. The CDR3 DNA reads as TGCGCCACCGGGACAGGCCCGAACACCGGGGAGCTGTTTTTT. The complete variable domain, with remaining parts taken from reference TRBV5-1 and TRBJ2-2, reads KAGVTQTPRYLIKTRGQQVTLSCSPISGHRSVSWYQQTPGQGLQFLFEYFSETQRNKGNFPGRFSGRQFSNSRSEMNVSTLELGDSALYLCATGTGPNTGELFFGEGSRLTVL.

The DNA of the CDR3 is TGTGCCAGCAGCCTTGCCACAGGCCTCCACTTT. Protein: CASSLATGLHF. The chain recombines TRBV7-8 with TRBJ1-6, with D possibly matching TRBD1 (5 bases). The germline V gene encodes CDR1 SGHVS and CDR2 FQNEAQ. The CDR3 is 11 residues long. Trimming pared 5 bases from V and 15 bases from J, leaving 11 bases between.

The chain is built from TRBV21-1 and TRBJ1-1; the D call of TRBD1 is as the table states it, not checked on the DNA. TRBV21-1 is given as a pseudogene. This CDR3 is 14 amino acids long. The CDR3 region has the DNA TGTGCCAGCAGCAGGCGGCCCGGACAGGCCGAAGCTTTCTTT. It specifies CASSRRPGQAEAFF.

A few counts support this clone. The chain employs TRBV5-4 and TRBJ2-3; 9 nucleotides align to TRBD2. V shed 2 bases, J shed 4 bases, and the junction held 5 bases outside the gene matches. The CDR3 length is 15 residues. Germline V gives CDR1 SGHNT, CDR2 YYREEE (reference sequence). In DNA form, the CDR3 reads TGTGCCAGCAGCTTTGCGGGGGGGCGGGCAGATACGCAGTATTTT. Translating gives CASSFAGGRADTQYF.